The following is a T cell receptor (beta chain) sequence with its context. The antigen remains unidentified. These data originate in a study of T-cell memory formation after mild COVID-19. Turning to the study itself: In these data, TCR clusters were largely donor specific. General study findings and limits: Cross-reactive memory apparently joined, as some responding clones appeared in pre-infection memory. The SARS-CoV-2 specificity of second-wave clones reaching peak at day 37 remained unverified.

CDR3 length: 16 residues. In germline, CDR1 is MGHRA, CDR2 YSYEKL. Trimming removed 4 bases from V and 9 bases from J; junction bases left unmatched: 11. TCRdb re-called the 5' RACE reads through MiXCR, storing one row per CDR3 protein. The sample carries approximately 240,000 distinct CDR3 sequences, roughly 15% recorded once. Sequences were obtained from PBMCs or a T cell subset sorted from them (not recorded which). The chain is built from TRBV4-1 and TRBJ2-1, with 11 bases matching TRBD2. The clonotype originates from a man aged 18 to 29 who had mild COVID-19 (a few samples of this study predate the infection). Cell type and time point are not known. This CDR3 is CASSRLLAGGPLEQFF. As DNA, the CDR3 is TGCGCCAGCAGCCGTTTGCTAGCGGGGGGCCCTCTTGAGCAGTTCTTC.